This T cell receptor beta chain emerged from a study of CXCR3-negative and CXCR3-positive naive CD8 T cells. Whole-study context: Some 130 million TRB reads were obtained overall (about 1.5 +/- 0.3 million per library). Overall study findings and caveats: Similarly elevated diversity marked both naive subsets, with memory CD8+ cells showing far lower diversity.

In preparing the TRB cDNA libraries, 5' RACE with UMI labels was used. TCRdb reanalyzed the 5' RACE reads, giving one entry per CDR3 protein sequence and no DNA. The sample totals 45,000 to 55,000 distinct CDR3 sequences. As for this clonotype: The antigen remains undetermined.

Investigators sorted each CD8+ T cell subset in triplicate, taking under 350,000 cells each time. The receptor was derived from a human donor in good health. Some clones in this sample may be carry-over from other donors' samples. The specimen was memory CD8+ T cells from blood.

CDR3 sequence: CASSQRDSGTEQFF. The V gene is TRBV4-1, the J gene TRBJ2-1; the TCRdb D gene call, TRBD2, has no DNA to confirm it. Germline CDR1 MGHRA, CDR2 YSYEKL. The CDR3 covers 14 residues.